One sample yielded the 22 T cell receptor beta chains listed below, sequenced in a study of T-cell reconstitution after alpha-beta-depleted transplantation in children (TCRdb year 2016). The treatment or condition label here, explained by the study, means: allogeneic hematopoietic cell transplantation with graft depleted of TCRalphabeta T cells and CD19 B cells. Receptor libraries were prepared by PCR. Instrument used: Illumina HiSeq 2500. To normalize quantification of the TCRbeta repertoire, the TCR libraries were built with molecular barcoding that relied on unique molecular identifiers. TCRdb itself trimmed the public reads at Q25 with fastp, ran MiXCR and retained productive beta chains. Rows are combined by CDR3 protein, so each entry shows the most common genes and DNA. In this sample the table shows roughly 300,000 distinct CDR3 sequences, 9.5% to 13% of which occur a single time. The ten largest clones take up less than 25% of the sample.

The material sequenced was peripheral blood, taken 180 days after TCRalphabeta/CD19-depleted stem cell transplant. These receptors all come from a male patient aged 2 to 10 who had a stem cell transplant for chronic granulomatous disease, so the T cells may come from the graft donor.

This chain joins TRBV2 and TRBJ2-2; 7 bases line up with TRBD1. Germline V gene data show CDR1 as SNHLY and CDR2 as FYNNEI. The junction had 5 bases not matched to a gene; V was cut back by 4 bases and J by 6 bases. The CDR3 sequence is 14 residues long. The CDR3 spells CASSVLRGSGELFF. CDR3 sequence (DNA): TGTGCCAGCAGTGTCCTCAGGGGGTCCGGGGAGCTGTTTTTT.

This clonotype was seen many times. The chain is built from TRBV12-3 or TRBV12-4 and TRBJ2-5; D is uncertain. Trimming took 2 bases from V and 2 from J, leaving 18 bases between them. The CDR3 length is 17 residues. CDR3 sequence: CASSLPPWAASQETQYF. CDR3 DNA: TGTGCCAGCAGTTTACCTCCGTGGGCGGCATCTCAAGAGACCCAGTACTTC.

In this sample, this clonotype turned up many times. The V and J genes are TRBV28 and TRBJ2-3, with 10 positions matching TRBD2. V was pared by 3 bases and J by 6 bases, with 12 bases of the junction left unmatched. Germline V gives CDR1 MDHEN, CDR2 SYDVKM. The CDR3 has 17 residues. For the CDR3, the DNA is TGTGCCAGCAGTTTTGAGATTGGAGCGGGAGGGTATGATACGCAGTATTTT. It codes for CASSFEIGAGGYDTQYF.

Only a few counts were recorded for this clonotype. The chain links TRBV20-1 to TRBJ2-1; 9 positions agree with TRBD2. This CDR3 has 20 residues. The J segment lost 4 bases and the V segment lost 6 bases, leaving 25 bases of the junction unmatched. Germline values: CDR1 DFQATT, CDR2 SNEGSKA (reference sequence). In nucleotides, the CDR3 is TGCAGTGCCAAGAAAACCAGACTAGCGGAAAATCAATACGTTTACAATGAGCAGTTCTTC. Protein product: CSAKKTRLAENQYVYNEQFF.

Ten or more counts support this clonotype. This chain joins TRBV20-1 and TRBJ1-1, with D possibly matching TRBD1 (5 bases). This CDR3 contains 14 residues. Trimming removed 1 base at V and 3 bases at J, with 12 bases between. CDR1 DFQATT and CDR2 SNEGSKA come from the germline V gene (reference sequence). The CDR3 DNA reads TGCAGTGCTAGAGGGGGACTTATGGACACTGAAGCTTTCTTT. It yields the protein CSARGGLMDTEAFF.

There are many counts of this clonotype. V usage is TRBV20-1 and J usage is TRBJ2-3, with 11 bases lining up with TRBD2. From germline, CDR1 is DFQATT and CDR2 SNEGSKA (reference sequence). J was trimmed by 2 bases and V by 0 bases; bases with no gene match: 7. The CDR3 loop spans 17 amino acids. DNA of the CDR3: TGCAGTGCTAGAGAATCTAGCGGGAGGCGTATCACAGATACGCAGTATTTT. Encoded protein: CSARESSGRRITDTQYF.

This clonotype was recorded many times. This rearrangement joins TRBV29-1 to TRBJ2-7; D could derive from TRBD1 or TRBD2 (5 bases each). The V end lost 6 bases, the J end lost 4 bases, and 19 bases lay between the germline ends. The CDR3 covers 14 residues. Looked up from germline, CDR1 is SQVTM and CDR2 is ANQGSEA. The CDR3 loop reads CSVSVTGTPYEQYF. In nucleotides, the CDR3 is TGCAGCGTCTCCGTAACCGGGACGCCATACGAGCAGTACTTC.

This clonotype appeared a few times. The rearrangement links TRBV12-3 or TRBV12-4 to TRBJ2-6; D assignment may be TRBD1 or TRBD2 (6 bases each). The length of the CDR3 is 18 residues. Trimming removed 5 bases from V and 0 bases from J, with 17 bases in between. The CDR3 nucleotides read TGTGCCAGCAGTCCCGGGTGGGGGGCCAGCTCTGGGGCCAACGTCCTGACTTTC. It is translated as CASSPGWGASSGANVLTF.

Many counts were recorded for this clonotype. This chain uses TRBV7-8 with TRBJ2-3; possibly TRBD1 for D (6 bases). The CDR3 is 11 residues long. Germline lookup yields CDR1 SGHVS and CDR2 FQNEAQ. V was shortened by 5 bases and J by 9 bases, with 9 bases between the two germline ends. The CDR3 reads CASSGGSTQYF. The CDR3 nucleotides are TGTGCCAGCAGCGGGGGCTCCACGCAGTATTTT.

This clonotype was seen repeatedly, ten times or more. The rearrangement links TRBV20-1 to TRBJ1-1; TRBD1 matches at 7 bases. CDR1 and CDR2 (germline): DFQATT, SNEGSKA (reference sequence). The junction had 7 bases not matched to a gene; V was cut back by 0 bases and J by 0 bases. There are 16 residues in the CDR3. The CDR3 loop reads CSARDEARGVNTEAFF. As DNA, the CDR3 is TGCAGTGCTAGAGATGAGGCCAGGGGGGTGAACACTGAAGCTTTCTTT.

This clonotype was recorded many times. The CDR3 loop reads CSASLTLGGELFF. The CDR3 region has the DNA TGCAGTGCTAGTTTGACTCTGGGCGGGGAGCTGTTTTTT. This chain connects TRBV20-1 to TRBJ2-2; no clear D gene. The CDR3 covers 13 residues. The germline CDR1 and CDR2 sequences are DFQATT and SNEGSKA (reference sequence). Trimming took 3 bases from V and 7 from J, leaving 12 bases between them.

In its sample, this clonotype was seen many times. CDR3: CASSPGQEVGELFF. The CDR3 DNA reads as TGCGCCAGCAGCCCGGGACAAGAAGTCGGGGAGCTGTTTTTT. The chain links TRBV4-3 to TRBJ2-2; TRBD1 might be the D (6 bases). The germline gives CDR1 LGHNA, CDR2 YSLEER. The germline V and J ends were trimmed by 4 bases and 7 bases, with 13 bases remaining between them. The length of the CDR3 is 14 residues.

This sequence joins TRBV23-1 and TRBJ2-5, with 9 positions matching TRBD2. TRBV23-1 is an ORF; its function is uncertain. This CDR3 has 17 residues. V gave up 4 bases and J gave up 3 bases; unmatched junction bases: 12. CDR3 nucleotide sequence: TGCGCCAGCAGTCTCAGGCCGGCTAGCGGGACCGAAGAGACCCAGTACTTC. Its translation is CASSLRPASGTEETQYF.

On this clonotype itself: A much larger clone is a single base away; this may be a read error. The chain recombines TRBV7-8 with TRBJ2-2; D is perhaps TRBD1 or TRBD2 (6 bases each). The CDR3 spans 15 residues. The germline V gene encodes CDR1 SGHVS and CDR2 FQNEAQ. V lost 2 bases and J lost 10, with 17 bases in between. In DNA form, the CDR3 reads TGTGCCAGCAGCTTAAGCAGGAGGGGGGCCCAGGAGCTGTTTTTT. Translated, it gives CASSLSRRGAQELFF.

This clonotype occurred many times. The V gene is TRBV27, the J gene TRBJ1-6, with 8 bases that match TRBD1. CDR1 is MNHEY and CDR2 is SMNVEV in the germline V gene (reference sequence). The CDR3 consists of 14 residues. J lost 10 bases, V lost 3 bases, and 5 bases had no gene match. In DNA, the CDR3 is TGTGCCAGCAGTTTCGGACAGGGAGGATCACCCCTCCACTTT. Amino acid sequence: CASSFGQGGSPLHF.

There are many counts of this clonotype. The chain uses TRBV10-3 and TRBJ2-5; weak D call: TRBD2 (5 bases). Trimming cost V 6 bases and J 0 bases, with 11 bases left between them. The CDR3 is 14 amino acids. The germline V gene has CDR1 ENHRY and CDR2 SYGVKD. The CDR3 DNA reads TGTGCCATCAGGTCGCGGGCAGACCAAGAGACCCAGTACTTC. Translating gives CAIRSRADQETQYF.

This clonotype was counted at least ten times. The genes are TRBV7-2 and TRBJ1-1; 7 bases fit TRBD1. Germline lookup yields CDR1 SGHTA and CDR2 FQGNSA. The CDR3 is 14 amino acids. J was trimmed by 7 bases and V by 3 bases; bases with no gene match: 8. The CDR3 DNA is TGTGCCAGCAGCTTGAACAGGGGAAGAGGTGAAGCTTTCTTT. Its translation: CASSLNRGRGEAFF.

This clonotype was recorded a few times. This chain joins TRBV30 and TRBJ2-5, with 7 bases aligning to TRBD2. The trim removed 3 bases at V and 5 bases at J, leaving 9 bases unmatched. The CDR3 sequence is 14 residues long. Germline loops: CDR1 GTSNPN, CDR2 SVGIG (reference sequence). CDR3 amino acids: CAWRLAGEWETQYF. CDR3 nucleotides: TGTGCCTGGAGGTTGGCGGGAGAATGGGAGACCCAGTACTTC.

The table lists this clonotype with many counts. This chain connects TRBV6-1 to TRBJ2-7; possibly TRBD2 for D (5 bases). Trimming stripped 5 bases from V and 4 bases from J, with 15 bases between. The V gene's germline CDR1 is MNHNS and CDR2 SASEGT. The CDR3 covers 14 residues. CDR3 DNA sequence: TGTGCCAGCAGTCCGGGGTCTATTCTTTACGAGCAGTACTTC. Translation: CASSPGSILYEQYF.

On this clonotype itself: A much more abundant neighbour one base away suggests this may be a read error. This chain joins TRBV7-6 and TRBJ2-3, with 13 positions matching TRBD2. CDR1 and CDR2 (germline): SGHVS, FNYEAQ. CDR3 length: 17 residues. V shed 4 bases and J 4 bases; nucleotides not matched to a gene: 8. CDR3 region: CASSSLTSGGGPDTQYF. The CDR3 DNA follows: TGTGCCAGCAGCTCACTCACTAGCGGGGGGGGACCAGATACGCAGTATTTT.

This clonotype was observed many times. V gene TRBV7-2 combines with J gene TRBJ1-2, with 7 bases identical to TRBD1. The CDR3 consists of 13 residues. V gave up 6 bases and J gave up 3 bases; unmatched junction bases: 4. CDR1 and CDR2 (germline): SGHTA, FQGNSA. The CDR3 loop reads CASSYTGDYGYTF. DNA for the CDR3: TGTGCCAGCAGTTATACAGGGGACTATGGCTACACCTTC.

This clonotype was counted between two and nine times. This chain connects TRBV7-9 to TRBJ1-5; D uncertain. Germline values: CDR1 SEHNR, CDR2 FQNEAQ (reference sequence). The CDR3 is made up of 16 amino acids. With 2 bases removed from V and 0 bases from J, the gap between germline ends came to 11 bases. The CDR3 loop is CASSLFSANSNQPQHF. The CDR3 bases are TGTGCCAGCAGCTTATTCAGCGCTAATAGCAATCAGCCCCAGCATTTT.